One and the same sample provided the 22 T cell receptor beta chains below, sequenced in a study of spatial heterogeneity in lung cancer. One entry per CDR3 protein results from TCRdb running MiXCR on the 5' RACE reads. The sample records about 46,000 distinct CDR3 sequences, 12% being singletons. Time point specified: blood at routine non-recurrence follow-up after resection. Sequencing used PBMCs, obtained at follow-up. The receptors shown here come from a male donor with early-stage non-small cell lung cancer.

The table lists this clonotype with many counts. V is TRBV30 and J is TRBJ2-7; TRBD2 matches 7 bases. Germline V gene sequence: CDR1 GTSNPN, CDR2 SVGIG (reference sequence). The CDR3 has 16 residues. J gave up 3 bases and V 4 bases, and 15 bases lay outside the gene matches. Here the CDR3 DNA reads TGTGCCTGGATTCCAGCGGGAACAGGCGGGGGCTACGAGCAGTACTTC. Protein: CAWIPAGTGGGYEQYF.

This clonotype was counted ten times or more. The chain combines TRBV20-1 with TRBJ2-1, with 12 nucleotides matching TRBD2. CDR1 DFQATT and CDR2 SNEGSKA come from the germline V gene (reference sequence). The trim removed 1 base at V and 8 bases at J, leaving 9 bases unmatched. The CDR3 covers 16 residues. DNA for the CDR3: TGCAGTGCTAGAGCGAGAAGACTAGCGGGAGCCCATGAGCAGTTCTTC. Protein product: CSARARRLAGAHEQFF.

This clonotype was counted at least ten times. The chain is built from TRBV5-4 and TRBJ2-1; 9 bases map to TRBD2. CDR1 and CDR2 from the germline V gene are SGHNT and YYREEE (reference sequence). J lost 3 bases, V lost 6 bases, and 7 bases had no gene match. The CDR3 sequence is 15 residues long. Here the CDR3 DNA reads TGTGCCAGCACCTCTAGCGGGGAAAACTACAATGAGCAGTTCTTC. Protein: CASTSSGENYNEQFF. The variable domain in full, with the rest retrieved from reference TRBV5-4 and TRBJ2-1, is ETGVTQSPTHLIKTRGQQVTLRCSSQSGHNTVSWYQQALGQGPQFIFQYYREEENGRGNFPPRFSGLQFPNYSSELNVNALELDDSALYLCASTSSGENYNEQFFGPGTRLTVL.

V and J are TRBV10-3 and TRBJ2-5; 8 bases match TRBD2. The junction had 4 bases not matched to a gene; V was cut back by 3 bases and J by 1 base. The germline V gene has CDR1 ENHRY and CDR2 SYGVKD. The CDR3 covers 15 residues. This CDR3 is CAISETSGVQETQYF. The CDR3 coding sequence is TGTGCCATCAGTGAAACTAGCGGCGTCCAAGAGACCCAGTACTTC.

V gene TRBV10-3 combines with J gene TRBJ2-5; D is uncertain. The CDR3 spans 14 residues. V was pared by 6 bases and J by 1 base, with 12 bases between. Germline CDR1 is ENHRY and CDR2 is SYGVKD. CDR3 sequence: CAIRPGDGQETQYF. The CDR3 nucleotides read TGTGCCATCAGACCCGGTGACGGCCAAGAGACCCAGTACTTC.

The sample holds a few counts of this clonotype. CDR3 in DNA: TGTGCCAGCAGCATGGCCCGGGACAGCCCCTACAATGAGCAGTTCTTC. Its translation: CASSMARDSPYNEQFF. The chain has TRBV7-9 and TRBJ2-1; 7 bases map to TRBD1. CDR1 is SEHNR, CDR2 FQNEAQ, per germline (reference sequence). Trimming at V came to 5 bases and at J to 2 bases, leaving 9 bases not matched to a gene. There are 16 residues in the CDR3.

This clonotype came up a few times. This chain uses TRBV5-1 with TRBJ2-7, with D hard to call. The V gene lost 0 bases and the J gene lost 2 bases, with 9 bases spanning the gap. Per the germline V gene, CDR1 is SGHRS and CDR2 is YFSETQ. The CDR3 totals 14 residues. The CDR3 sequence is CASSLAVSAYEQYF. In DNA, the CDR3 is TGCGCCAGCAGCTTGGCGGTTTCTGCCTACGAGCAGTACTTC.

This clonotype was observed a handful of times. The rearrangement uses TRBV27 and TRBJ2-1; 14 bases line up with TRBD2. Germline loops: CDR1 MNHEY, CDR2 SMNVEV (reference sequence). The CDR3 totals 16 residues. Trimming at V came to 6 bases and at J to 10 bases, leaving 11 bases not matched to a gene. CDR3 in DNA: TGTGCCAGCAGCCCGCTCAGGGGACTAGCGGGAGAAGAGCAGTTCTTC. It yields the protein CASSPLRGLAGEEQFF.

DNA for the CDR3: TGCAGTACGGGCAGGGGATCCCCTGGGGCCAACGTCCTGACTTTC. Its translation is CSTGRGSPGANVLTF. This chain connects TRBV20-1 to TRBJ2-6, with a possible D match to TRBD1 (6 bases). V was clipped by 8 bases and J by 2 bases, with 16 bases between them. In germline, CDR1 is DFQATT, CDR2 SNEGSKA (reference sequence). This CDR3 spans 15 amino acids.

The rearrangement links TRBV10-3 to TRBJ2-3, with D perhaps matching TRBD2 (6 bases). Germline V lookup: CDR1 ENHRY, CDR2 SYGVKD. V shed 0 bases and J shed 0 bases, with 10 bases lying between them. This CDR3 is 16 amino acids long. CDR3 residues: CAISESEGLSTDTQYF. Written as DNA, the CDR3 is TGTGCCATCAGTGAGTCGGAGGGGTTAAGCACAGATACGCAGTATTTT.

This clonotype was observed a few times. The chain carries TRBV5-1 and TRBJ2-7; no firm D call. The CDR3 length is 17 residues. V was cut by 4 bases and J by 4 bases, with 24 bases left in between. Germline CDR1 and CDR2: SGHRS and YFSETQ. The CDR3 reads CASSVGSLDEAPYEQYF. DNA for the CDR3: TGCGCCAGCAGCGTCGGTTCCCTCGATGAGGCACCTTACGAGCAGTACTTC.

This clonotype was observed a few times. CDR3 DNA sequence: TGTGCCAGCAGCTCTCCAGCGAGTTCTGCAGATACGCAGTATTTT. Translating gives CASSSPASSADTQYF. J is TRBJ2-3 and V is TRBV7-9; D is uncertain. This CDR3 has 15 residues. Germline CDR1 is SEHNR and CDR2 is FQNEAQ (reference sequence). V was clipped by 4 bases and J by 4 bases, with 15 bases between them.

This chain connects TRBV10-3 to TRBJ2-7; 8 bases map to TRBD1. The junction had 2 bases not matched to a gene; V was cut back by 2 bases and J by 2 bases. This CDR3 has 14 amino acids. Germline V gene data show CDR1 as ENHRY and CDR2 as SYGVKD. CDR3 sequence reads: CAISEGTGTYEQYF. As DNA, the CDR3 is TGTGCCATCAGTGAGGGGACAGGTACCTACGAGCAGTACTTC.

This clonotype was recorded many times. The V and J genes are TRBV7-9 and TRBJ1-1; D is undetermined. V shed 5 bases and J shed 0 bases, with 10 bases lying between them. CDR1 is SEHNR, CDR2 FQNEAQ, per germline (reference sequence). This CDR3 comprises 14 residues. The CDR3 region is CASSLESMNTEAFF. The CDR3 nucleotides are TGTGCCAGCAGCCTGGAGAGCATGAACACTGAAGCTTTCTTT.

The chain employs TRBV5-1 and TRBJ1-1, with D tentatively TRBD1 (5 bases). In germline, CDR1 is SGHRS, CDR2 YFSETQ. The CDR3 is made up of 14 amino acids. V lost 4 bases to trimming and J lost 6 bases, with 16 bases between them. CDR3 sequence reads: CASSGNWGSPEAFF. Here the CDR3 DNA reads TGCGCCAGCAGCGGTAATTGGGGCAGCCCTGAAGCTTTCTTT.

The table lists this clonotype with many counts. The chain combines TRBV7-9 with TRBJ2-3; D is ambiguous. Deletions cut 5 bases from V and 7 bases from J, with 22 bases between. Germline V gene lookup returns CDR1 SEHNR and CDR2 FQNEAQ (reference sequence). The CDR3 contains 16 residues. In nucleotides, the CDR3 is TGTGCCAGCAGCGCATACGGCACACGACAATCAAATACGCAGTATTTT. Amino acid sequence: CASSAYGTRQSNTQYF.

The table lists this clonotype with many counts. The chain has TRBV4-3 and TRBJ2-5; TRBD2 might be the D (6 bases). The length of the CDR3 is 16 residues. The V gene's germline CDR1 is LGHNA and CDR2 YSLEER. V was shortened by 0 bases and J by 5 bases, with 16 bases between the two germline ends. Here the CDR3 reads CASSQERRAHPETQYF. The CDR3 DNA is TGCGCCAGCAGCCAAGAGAGGAGGGCCCACCCGGAGACCCAGTACTTC.

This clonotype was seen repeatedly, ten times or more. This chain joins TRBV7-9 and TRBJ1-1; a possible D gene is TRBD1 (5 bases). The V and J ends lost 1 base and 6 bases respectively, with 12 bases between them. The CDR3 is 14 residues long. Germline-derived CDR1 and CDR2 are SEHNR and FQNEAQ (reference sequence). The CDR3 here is CASSLVTAGPEAFF. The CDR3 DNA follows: TGTGCCAGCAGCTTAGTTACGGCGGGGCCTGAAGCTTTCTTT.

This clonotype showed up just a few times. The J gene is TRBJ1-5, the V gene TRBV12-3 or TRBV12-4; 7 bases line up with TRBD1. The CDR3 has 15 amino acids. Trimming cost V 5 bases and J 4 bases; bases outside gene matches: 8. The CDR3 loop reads CASSMQGQLNQPQHF. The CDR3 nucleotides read TGTGCCAGCAGTATGCAGGGACAGCTAAATCAGCCCCAGCATTTT.

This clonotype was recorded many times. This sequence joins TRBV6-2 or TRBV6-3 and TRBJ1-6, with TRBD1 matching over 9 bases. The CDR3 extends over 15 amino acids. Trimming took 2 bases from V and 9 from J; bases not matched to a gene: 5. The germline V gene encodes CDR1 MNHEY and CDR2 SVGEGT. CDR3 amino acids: CASSYAATGGSPLHF. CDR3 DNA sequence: TGTGCCAGCAGTTACGCGGCGACAGGGGGTTCACCCCTCCACTTT.

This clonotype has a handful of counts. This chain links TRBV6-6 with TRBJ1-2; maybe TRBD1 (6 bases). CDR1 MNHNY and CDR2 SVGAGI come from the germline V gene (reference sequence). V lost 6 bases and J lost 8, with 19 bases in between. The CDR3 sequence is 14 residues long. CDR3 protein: CASSNSPGARGYTF. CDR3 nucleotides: TGTGCCAGCAGCAATTCCCCAGGGGCGAGAGGCTACACCTTC.

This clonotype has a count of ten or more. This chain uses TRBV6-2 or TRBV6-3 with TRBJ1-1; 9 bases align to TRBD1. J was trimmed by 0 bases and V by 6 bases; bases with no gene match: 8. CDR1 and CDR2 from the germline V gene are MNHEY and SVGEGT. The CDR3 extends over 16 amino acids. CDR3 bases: TGTGCCAGCAGCTCCGGGACAGGGTGGATGAACACTGAAGCTTTCTTT. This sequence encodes CASSSGTGWMNTEAFF.